This TCR beta chain was recorded in a study of identical twins. TCRdb re-derived calls from the 5' RACE reads in MiXCR, one entry per CDR3 protein. This sample has approximately 600,000 distinct CDR3 sequences, with roughly 7.1% found just once. As regards this clonotype: Its matching antigen is unknown.

Germline V gene sequence: CDR1 DFQATT, CDR2 SNEGSKA (reference sequence). With 6 bases removed from V and 4 bases from J, the gap between germline ends came to 17 bases. The CDR3 runs to 14 residues. Study outcomes and limitations: Cross-sectional statistics underpinned the conclusions; the same donors were not followed.

Every sampled donor was Caucasian and healthy. These data were likewise used in another study, on yellow fever vaccine responses in identical twins.

The chain employs TRBV20-1 and TRBJ2-3; D is possibly TRBD1 (5 bases). The material sequenced was PBMCs. This TCR was sampled from a woman younger than 30 in good health. The DNA of the CDR3 is TGCAGTGCCCCAAGGGGAATTGGCGCAGATACGCAGTATTTT. As protein: CSAPRGIGADTQYF.